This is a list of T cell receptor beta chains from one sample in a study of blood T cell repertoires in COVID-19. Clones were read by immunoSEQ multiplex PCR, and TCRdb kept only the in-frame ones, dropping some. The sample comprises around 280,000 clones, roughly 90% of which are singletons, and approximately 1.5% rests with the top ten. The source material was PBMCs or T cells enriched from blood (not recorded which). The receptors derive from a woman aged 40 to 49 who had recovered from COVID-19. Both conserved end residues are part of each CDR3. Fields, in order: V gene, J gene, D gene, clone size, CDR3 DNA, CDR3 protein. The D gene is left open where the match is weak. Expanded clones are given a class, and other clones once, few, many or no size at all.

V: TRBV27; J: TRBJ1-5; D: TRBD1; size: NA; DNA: TGTGCCAGCAGTTGGGACAGTAGCAATCAGCCCCAGCATTTT; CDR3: CASSWDSSNQPQHF
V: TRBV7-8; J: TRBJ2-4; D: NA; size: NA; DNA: TGTGCCAGCTCTGAGACGGAAAGACTAGCCAAAAACATTCAGTACTTC; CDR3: CASSETERLAKNIQYF
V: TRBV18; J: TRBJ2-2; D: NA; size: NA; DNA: TGTGCCAGCTCTCTTTCGACTGGGAACACCGGGGAGCTGTTTTTT; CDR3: CASSLSTGNTGELFF
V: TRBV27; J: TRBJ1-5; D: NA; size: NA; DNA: TGTGCCAGCAGTTTTCGAAAGACAGATCAGCCCCAGCATTTT; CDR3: CASSFRKTDQPQHF
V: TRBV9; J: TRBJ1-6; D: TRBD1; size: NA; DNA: TGTGCCAGCAGCGTAGGGGGACAGGGTTATAATTCACCCCTCCACTTT; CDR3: CASSVGGQGYNSPLHF
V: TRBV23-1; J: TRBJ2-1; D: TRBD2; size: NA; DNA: TGCGCCAGCAGTCTAATCCCGGGTCGGGAGGACAATGAGCAGTTCTTC; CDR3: CASSLIPGREDNEQFF
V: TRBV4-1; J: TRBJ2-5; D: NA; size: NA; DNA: TGCGCCAGCAGCCTGGGAGCAGGGGGGTCGGAGACCCAGTACTTC; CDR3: CASSLGAGGSETQYF
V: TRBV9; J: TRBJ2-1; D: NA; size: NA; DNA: TGTGCCAGCAGCGTTTCGAGGGAGCAGTTCTTC; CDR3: CASSVSREQFF
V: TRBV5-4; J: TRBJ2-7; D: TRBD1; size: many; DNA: TGTGCCAGCAGCCACCGGGACAGTGTGTCCGAGCAGTACTTC; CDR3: CASSHRDSVSEQYF
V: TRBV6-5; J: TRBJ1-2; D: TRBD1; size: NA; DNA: TGTGCCAGCAGTTACAATTCAGGGGGCTCTACCTATGGCTACACCTTC; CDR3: CASSYNSGGSTYGYTF
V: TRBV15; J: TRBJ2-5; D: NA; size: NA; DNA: TGTGCCACCAGCAGATTGGGCCCACAGTACTTC; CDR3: CATSRLGPQYF
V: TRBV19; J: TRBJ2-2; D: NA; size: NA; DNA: TGTGCCAGTAAACGGTTTACTACCGGGGAGCTGTTTTTT; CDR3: CASKRFTTGELFF
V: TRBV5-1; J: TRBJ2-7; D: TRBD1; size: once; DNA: TGCGCCAGCAGCCCCGGGACAGCCTCTTACGAGCAGTACTTC; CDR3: CASSPGTASYEQYF
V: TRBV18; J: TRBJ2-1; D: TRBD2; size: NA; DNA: TGTGCCAGCTCGCCGGGACTAGCGAACTACAATGAGCAGTTCTTC; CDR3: CASSPGLANYNEQFF
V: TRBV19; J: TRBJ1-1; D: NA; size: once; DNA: TGTGCCAGTAGTATAAGAGCGAACACTGAAGCTTTCTTT; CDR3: CASSIRANTEAFF
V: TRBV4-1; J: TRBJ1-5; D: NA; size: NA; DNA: TGCGCCAGCAGCCAATCGTGGGTGGGGGGGCCCCAGCATTTT; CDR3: CASSQSWVGGPQHF
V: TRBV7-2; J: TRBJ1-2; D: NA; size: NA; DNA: TGTGCCAGCAGCTTAGCAGGACAAAACTATGGCTACACCTTC; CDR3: CASSLAGQNYGYTF
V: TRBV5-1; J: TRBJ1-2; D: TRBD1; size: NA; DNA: TGCGCCAGCAGCCCGGACAGGGCCAACTATGGCTACACCTTC; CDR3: CASSPDRANYGYTF
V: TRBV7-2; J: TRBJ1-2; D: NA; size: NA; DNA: TGTGCCAGCAGCGCCTTCCGGACAGTCAGTGGCTACACCTTC; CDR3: CASSAFRTVSGYTF
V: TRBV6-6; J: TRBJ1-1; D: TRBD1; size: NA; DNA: TGTGCCAGCAGTTACACGGGACAGGGAGGGGGAACTGAAGCTTTCTTT; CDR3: CASSYTGQGGGTEAFF
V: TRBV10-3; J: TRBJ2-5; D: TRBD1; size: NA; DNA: TGTGCCATCAGATCACACGGGACAGAAGAGACCCAGTACTTC; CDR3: CAIRSHGTEETQYF
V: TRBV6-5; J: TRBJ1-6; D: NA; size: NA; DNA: TGTGCCAGCAGTTACTCCTCCCTCTCCTATAATTCACCCCTCCACTTT; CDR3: CASSYSSLSYNSPLHF
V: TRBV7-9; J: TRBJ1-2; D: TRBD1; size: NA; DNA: TGTGCCAGCAGCACGACCCGGACAGGAGAATATCCCTACACCTTC; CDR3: CASSTTRTGEYPYTF
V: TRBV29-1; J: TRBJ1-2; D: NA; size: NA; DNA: TGCAGCGAGTCCCGGGATTCCAATAACTATGGCTACACCTTC; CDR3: CSESRDSNNYGYTF
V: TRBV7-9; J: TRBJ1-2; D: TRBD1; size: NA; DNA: TGTGCCAGCAGCTTAGCCGCCCTGAAACAGGGGGCTGGGTATGGCTACACCTTC; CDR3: CASSLAALKQGAGYGYTF
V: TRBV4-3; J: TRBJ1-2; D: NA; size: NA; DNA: TGCGCCAGCAGCCAAGATCCCGACAGAACTAACTATGGCTACACCTTC; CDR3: CASSQDPDRTNYGYTF
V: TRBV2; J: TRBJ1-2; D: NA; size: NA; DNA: TGTGCCAGCAGTGATACGGGGGGGCTGGGCTACACCTTC; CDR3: CASSDTGGLGYTF
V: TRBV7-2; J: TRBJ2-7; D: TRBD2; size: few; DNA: TGTGCCAGCAGCTTGGGACTAGCGGGAGGATTGGGGTACGAGCAGTACTTC; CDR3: CASSLGLAGGLGYEQYF
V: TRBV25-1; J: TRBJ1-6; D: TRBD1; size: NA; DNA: TGTGCCAGCAGTGAATCGAGGGACAGGGGGTCCCTCCACTTT; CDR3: CASSESRDRGSLHF
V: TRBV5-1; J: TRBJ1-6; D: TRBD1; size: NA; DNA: TGCGCCAGCAGCATCGGACAGGGGGGATCCTATAATTCACCCCTCCACTTT; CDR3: CASSIGQGGSYNSPLHF
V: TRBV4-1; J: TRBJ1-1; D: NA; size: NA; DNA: TGCGCCAGCAGCCGATCGGTTTCGGTAGAGAACACTGAAGCTTTCTTT; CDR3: CASSRSVSVENTEAFF
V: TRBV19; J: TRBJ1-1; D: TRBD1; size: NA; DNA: TGTGCCAGTAGGGACAGGGAGGCTGAAGCTTTCTTT; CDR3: CASRDREAEAFF
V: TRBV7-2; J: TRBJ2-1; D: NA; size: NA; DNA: TGTGCCAGCAGCTTACCTGGGACACGGGCTTACAATGAGCAGTTCTTC; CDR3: CASSLPGTRAYNEQFF
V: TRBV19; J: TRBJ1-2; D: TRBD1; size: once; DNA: TGTGCCAGTAACCTACAGGGGAGGCAAGTCTATGGCTACACCTTC; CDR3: CASNLQGRQVYGYTF
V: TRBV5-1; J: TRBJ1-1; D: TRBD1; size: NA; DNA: TGCGCCAGCAGTCTGACAGGGGTGAACACTGAAGCTTTCTTT; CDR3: CASSLTGVNTEAFF
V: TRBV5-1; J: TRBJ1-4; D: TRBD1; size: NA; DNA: TGCGCCAGCAGCTCAGGGGGCCGGGGGGCAGGAGAAAAACTGTTTTTT; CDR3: CASSSGGRGAGEKLFF
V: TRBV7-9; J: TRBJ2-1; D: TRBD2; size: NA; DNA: TGTGCCAGCAGCTCAATCTGGACTAGCGGCCTCTACAATGAGCAGTTCTTC; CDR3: CASSSIWTSGLYNEQFF
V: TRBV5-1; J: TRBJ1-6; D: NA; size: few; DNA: TGCGCCAGCAGCTTGGATTTTGGCGGGGCTGCTTCCCTCCACTTT; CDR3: CASSLDFGGAASLHF
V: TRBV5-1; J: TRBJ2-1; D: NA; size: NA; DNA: TGCGCCAGCAGCTTGGCGGTTGGTGAGCAGTTCTTC; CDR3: CASSLAVGEQFF
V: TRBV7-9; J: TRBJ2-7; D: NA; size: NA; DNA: TGTGCCAGCAGCTCCACAGGGCACGAGCAGTACTTC; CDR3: CASSSTGHEQYF
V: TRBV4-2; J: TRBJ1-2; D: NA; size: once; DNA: TGTGCCAGCAGCCAAGCCGGTCGGGGGAACTATGGCTACACCTTC; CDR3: CASSQAGRGNYGYTF